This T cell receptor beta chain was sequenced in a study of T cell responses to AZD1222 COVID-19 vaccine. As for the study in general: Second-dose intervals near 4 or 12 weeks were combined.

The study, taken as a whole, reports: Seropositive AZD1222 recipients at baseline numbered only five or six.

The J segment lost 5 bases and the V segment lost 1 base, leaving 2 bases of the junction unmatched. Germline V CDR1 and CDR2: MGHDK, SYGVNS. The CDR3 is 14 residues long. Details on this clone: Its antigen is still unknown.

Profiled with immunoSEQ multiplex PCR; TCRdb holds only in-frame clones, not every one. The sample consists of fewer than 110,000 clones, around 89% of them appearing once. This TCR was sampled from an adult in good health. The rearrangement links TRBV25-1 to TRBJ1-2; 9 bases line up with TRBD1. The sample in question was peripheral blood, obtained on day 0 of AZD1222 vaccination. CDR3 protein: CASSESGQGYGYTF. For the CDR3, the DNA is TGTGCCAGCAGTGAATCTGGACAGGGGTATGGCTACACCTTC.